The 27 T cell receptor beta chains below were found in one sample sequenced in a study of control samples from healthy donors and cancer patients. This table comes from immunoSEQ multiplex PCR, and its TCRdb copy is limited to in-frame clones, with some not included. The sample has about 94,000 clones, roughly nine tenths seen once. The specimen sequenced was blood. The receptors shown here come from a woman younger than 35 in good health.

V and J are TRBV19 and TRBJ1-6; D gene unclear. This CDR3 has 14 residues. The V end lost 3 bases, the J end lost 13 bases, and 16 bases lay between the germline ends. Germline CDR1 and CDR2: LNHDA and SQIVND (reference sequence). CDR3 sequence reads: CASSISSLGDPLHF. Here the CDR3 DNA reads TGTGCCAGTAGTATCAGTTCCCTGGGTGATCCCCTCCACTTT. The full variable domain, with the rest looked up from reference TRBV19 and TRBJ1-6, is DGGITQSPKYLFRKEGQNVTLSCEQNLNHDAMYWYRQDPGQGLRLIYYSQIVNDFQKGDIAEGYSVSREKKESFPLTVTSAQKNPTAFYLCASSISSLGDPLHFGNGTRLTVT.

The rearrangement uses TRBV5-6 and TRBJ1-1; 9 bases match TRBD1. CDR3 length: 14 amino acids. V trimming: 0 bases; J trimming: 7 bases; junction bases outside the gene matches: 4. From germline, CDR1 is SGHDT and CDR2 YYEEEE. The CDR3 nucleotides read TGTGCCAGCAGCTTGGGGGACAGGGTTAGTGAAGCTTTCTTT. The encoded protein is CASSLGDRVSEAFF.

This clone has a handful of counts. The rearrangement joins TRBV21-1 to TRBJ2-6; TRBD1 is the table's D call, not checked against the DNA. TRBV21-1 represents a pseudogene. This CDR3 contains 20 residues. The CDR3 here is CASSKGSRTGRWSGANVLTF. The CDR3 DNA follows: TGTGCCAGCAGCAAAGGATCGCGGACAGGGAGGTGGTCTGGGGCCAACGTCCTGACTTTC.

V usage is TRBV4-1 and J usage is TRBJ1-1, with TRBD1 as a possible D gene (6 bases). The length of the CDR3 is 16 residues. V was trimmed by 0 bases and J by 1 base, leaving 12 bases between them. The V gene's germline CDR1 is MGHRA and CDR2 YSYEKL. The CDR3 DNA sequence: TGCGCCAGCAGCCAAGAAAGGGGGTTGAGGAACACTGAAGCTTTCTTT. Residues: CASSQERGLRNTEAFF.

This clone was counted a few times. CDR3 amino acids: CASSFLENEQFF. The CDR3 DNA follows: TGTGCCAGCAGTTTCCTAGAGAATGAGCAGTTCTTC. V is TRBV12-3 or TRBV12-4 and J is TRBJ2-1; no reliable D call. V lost 3 bases and J lost 7, with 7 bases in between. The CDR3 is 12 amino acids.

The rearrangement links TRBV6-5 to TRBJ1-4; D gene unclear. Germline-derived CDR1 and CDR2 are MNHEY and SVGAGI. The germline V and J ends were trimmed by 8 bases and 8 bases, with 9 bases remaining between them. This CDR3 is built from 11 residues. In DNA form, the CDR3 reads TGTGCCAGCGCGCAAGGGGAAAAACTGTTTTTT. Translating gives CASAQGEKLFF.

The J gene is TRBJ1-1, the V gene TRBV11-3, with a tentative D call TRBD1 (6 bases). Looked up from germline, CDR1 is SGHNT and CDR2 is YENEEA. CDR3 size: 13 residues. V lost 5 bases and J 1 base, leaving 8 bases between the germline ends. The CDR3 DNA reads TGTGCCAGCAGCCCGACAGGGAACACTGAAGCTTTCTTT. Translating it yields CASSPTGNTEAFF.

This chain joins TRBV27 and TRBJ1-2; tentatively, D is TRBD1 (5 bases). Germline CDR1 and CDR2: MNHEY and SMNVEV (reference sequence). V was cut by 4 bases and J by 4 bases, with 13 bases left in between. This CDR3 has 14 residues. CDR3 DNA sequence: TGTGCCAGCAGTTCCCGCCAGGGAGGCTATGGCTACACCTTC. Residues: CASSSRQGGYGYTF.

CDR3 nucleotide sequence: TGTGCCAGCAGACCAGGGAGAGGGGGCGCAACCGGGGAGCTGTTTTTT. Protein product: CASRPGRGGATGELFF. This chain uses TRBV27 with TRBJ2-2; the match to TRBD1 covers 7 bases. Germline values: CDR1 MNHEY, CDR2 SMNVEV (reference sequence). The CDR3 contains 16 residues. After removal of 6 bases from V and 5 bases from J, the junction contained 12 bases not matched to a gene.

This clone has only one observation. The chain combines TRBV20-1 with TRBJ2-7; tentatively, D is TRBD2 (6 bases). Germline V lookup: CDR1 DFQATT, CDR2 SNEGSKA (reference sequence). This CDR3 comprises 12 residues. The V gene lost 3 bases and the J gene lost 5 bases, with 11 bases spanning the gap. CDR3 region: CSASPSGDEQYF. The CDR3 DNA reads TGCAGTGCTAGTCCCTCGGGGGACGAGCAGTACTTC.

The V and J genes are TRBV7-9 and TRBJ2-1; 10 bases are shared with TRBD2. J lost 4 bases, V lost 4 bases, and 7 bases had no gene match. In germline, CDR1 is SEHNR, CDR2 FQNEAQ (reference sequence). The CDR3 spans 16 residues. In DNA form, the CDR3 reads TGTGCCAGCAGCTCCCGAGAGACTAGCGGGTACAATGAGCAGTTCTTC. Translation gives CASSSRETSGYNEQFF.

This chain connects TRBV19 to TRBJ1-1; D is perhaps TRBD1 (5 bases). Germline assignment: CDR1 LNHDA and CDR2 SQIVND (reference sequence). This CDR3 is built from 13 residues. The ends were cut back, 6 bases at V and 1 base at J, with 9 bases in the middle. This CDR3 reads CASRDTQNTEAFF. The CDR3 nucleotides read TGTGCCAGTAGGGACACTCAGAACACTGAAGCTTTCTTT.

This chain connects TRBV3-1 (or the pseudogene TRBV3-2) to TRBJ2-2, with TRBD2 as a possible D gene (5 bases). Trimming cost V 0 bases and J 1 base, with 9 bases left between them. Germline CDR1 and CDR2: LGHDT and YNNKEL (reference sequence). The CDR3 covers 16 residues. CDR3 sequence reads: CASSQETGENTGELFF. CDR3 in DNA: TGTGCCAGCAGCCAAGAGACCGGGGAGAACACCGGGGAGCTGTTTTTT.

The CDR3, as DNA: TGTGCCAGCAGCCAATGGGCTGGCAGGGAACACTATGGCTACACCTTC. Translated, it gives CASSQWAGREHYGYTF. The chain recombines TRBV7-9 with TRBJ1-2; maybe TRBD1 (5 bases). In germline, CDR1 is SEHNR, CDR2 FQNEAQ (reference sequence). V lost 5 bases and J lost 3, with 19 bases in between. The CDR3 sequence is 16 residues long. Full variable domain (rest looked up from reference TRBV7-9 and TRBJ1-2): DTGVSQNPRHKITKRGQNVTFRCDPISEHNRLYWYRQTLGQGPEFLTYFQNEAQLEKSRLLSDRFSAERPKGSFSTLEIQRTEQGDSAMYLCASSQWAGREHYGYTFGSGTRLTVV.

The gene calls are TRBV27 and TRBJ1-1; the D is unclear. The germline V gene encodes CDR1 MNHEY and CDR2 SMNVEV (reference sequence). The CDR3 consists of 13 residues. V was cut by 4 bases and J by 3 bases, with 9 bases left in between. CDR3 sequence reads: CASSSPSDTEAFF. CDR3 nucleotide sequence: TGTGCCAGCAGTTCCCCTTCGGACACTGAAGCTTTCTTT.

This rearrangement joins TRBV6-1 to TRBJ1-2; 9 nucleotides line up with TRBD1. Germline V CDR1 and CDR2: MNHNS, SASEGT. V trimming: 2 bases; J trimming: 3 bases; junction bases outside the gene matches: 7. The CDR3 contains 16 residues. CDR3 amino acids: CASSESPQGAYYGYTF. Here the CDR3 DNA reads TGTGCCAGCAGTGAATCCCCACAGGGGGCGTACTATGGCTACACCTTC.

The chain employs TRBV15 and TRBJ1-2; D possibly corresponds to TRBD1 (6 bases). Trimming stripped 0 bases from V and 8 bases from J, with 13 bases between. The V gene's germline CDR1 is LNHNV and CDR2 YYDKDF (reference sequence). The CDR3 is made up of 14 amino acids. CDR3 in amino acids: CATSRERTEVGYTF. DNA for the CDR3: TGTGCCACCAGCAGAGAGCGGACAGAAGTCGGCTACACCTTC.

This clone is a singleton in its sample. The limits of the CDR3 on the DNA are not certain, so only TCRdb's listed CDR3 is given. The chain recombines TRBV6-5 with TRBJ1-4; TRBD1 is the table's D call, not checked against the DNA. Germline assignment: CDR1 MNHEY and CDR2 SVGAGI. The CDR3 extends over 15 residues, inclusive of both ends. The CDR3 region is CASSTSVTTTEKLFF.

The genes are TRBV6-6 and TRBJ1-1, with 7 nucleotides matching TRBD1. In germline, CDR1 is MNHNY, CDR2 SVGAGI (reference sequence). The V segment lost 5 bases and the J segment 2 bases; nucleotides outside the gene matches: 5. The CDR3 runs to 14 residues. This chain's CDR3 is CASSTRQGNTEAFF. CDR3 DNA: TGTGCCAGCAGTACCAGACAGGGCAACACTGAAGCTTTCTTT.

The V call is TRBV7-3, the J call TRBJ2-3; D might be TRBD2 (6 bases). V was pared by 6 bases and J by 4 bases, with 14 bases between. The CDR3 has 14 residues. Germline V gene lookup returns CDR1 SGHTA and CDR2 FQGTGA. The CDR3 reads CASSSGLSADTQYF. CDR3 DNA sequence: TGTGCCAGCAGTTCTGGACTATCCGCAGATACGCAGTATTTT.

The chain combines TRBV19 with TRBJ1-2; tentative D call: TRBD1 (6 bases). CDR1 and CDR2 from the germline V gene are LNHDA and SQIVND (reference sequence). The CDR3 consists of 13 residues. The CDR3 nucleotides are TGTGCAGCCGGACAGCAACCTAACTATGGCTACACCTTC. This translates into CAAGQQPNYGYTF. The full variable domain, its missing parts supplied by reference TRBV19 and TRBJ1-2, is DGGITQSPKYLFRKEGQNVTLSCEQNLNHDAMYWYRQDPGQGLRLIYYSQIVNDFQKGDIAEGYSVSREKKESFPLTVTSAQKNPTAFYLCAAGQQPNYGYTFGSGTRLTVV.

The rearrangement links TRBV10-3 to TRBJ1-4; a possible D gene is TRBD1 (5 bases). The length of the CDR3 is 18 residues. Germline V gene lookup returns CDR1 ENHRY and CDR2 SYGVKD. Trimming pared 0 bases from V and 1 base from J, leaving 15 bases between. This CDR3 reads CAISESRVRAGTNEKLFF. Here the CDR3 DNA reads TGTGCCATCAGTGAGTCAAGAGTCAGGGCGGGAACTAATGAAAAACTGTTTTTT.

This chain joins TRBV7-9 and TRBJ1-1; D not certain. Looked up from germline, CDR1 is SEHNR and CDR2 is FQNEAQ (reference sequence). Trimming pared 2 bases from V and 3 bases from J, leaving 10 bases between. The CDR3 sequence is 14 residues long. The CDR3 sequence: CASSLNVGDTEAFF. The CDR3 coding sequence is TGTGCCAGCAGCTTAAATGTCGGGGACACTGAAGCTTTCTTT.

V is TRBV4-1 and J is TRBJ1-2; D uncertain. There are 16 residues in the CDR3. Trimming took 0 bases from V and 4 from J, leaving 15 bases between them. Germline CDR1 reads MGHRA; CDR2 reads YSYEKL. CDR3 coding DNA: TGCGCCAGCAGCCAAGATGAGACCCGAGGCTTCTATGGCTACACCTTC. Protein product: CASSQDETRGFYGYTF.

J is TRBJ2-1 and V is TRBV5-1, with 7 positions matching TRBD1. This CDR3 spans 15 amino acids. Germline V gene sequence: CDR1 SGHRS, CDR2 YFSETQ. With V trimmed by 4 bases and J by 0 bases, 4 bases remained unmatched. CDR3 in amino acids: CASSPDRVSYNEQFF. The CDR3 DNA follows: TGCGCCAGCAGCCCCGACAGGGTCTCCTACAATGAGCAGTTCTTC.

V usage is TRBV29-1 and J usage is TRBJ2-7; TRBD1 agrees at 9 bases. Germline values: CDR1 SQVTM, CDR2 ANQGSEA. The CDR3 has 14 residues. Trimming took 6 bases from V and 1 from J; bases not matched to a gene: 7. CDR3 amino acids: CSVTRDRDSYEQYF. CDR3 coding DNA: TGCAGCGTCACCCGGGACAGGGATTCCTACGAGCAGTACTTC.

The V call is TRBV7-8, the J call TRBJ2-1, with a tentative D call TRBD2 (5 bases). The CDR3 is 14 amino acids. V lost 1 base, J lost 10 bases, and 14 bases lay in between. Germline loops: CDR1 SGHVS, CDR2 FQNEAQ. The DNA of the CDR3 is TGTGCCAGCAGCTTAGTCCGGGGTAGGGCCGAGCAGTTCTTC. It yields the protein CASSLVRGRAEQFF.